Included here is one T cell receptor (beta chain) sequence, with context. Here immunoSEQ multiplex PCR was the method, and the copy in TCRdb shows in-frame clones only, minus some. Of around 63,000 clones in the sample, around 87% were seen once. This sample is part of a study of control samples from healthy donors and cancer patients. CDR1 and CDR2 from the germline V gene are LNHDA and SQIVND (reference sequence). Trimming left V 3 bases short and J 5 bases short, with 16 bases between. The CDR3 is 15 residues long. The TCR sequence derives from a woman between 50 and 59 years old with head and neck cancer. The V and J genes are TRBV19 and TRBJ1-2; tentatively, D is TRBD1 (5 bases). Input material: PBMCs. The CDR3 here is CASSIEHRGGYGYTF. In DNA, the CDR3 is TGTGCCAGTAGTATCGAACATCGGGGGGGTTATGGCTACACCTTC.